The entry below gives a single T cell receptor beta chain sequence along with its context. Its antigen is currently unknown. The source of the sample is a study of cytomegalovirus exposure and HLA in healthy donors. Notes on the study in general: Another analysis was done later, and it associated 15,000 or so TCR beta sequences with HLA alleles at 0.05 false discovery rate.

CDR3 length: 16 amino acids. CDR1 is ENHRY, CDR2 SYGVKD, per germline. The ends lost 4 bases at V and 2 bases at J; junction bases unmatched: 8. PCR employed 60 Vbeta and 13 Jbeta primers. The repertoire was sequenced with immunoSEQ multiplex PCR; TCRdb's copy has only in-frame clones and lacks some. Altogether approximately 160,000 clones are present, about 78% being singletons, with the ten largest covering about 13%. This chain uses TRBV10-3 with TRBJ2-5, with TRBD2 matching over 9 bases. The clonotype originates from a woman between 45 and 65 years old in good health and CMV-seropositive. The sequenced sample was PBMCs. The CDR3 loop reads CAISVGSGGPQETQYF. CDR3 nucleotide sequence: TGTGCCATCAGTGTTGGAAGCGGGGGGCCGCAAGAGACCCAGTACTTC.